The 4 T cell receptor beta chains presented below share a single source sample, sequenced in a study of blood T cell repertoires in COVID-19. The protocol was immunoSEQ multiplex PCR, while the TCRdb copy is restricted to in-frame clones and leaves out a portion. The sample carries more than 150,000 clones, about 86% recorded once. The sequenced material came from peripheral blood. The source is a woman aged 18-30 years who had recovered from COVID-19.

The chain has TRBV6-1 and TRBJ2-7; D may be TRBD1 (6 bases). This CDR3 comprises 15 residues. The germline V gene has CDR1 MNHNS and CDR2 SASEGT. The V end was cut by 3 bases, the J end by 2 bases, with 14 bases between. CDR3 region: CASSDTGSPPYEQYF. The CDR3 DNA follows: TGTGCCAGCAGTGATACAGGGTCTCCGCCCTACGAGCAGTACTTC.

The chain is built from TRBV5-1 and TRBJ2-5; TRBD2 matches at 15 bases. Germline CDR1 reads SGHRS; CDR2 reads YFSETQ. After removal of 4 bases from V and 5 bases from J, the junction contained 6 bases not matched to a gene. The CDR3 length is 16 residues. Here the CDR3 reads CASSEGTSGGLETQYF. The CDR3 DNA follows: TGCGCCAGCAGCGAGGGGACTAGCGGGGGGCTGGAGACCCAGTACTTC.

The chain couples TRBV6-4 to TRBJ2-1; the match to TRBD2 covers 11 bases. This CDR3 comprises 15 residues. V dropped 0 bases and J dropped 9; count of bases not matched to a gene: 4. Looked up from germline, CDR1 is MRHNA and CDR2 is SNTAGT. As DNA, the CDR3 is TGTGCCAGCAGTGACTCGCGTCTAGCGGGGGGTGAGCAGTTCTTC. The encoded protein is CASSDSRLAGGEQFF.

The chain combines TRBV6-1 with TRBJ2-7, with D possibly matching TRBD1 (5 bases). The germline gives CDR1 MNHNS, CDR2 SASEGT. Trimming cost V 3 bases and J 2 bases, with 8 bases left between them. The CDR3 runs to 13 residues. The CDR3 DNA sequence: TGTGCCAGCAGTGATAGACAGCCCTACGAGCAGTACGTC. Its translation: CASSDRQPYEQYV.